The 20 T cell receptor beta chains below were found in one sample sequenced in a study of shared T cell receptors in the human thymus. Repertoires were generated with immunoSEQ multiplex PCR, while TCRdb's copy carries only in-frame clones and drops some. The sample contains approximately 490,000 clones, around three quarters of which appear only once. This sample also belongs to another study, concerning human thymus T cells.

The sample taken for sequencing was thymocytes. The source of these receptors is a boy less than two years old with a congenital heart defect.

CDR3 bases: TGTGCCTGGAGAGGTCGCGGCATTAACTATGGCTACACCTTC. This gives the protein CAWRGRGINYGYTF. The chain joins TRBV30 to TRBJ1-2; D is uncertain. The length of the CDR3 is 14 residues. Germline CDR1 reads GTSNPN; CDR2 reads SVGIG (reference sequence). V lost 3 bases and J lost 1, with 12 bases in between.

The genes are TRBV27 and TRBJ2-3, with 8 bases fitting TRBD1. The V gene end was trimmed by 5 bases and the J gene end by 4 bases; junction bases not matched to a gene: 8. This CDR3 has 15 amino acids. Germline V gene sequence: CDR1 MNHEY, CDR2 SMNVEV (reference sequence). CDR3 loop: CASSPMGQASDTQYF. In nucleotides, the CDR3 is TGTGCCAGCAGTCCGATGGGACAGGCCTCAGATACGCAGTATTTT.

This rearrangement joins TRBV11-3 to TRBJ2-1; 9 nucleotides agree with TRBD2. Germline CDR1 SGHNT, CDR2 YENEEA. This CDR3 region has 15 residues. The V and J ends lost 5 bases and 4 bases, in that order; junction bases with no gene match: 6. The CDR3 sequence is CASSAGTSRYNEQFF. CDR3 DNA sequence: TGTGCCAGCAGCGCCGGGACTAGCAGGTACAATGAGCAGTTCTTC.

The count of this clone is one. V gene TRBV4-1 combines with J gene TRBJ2-7; 9 bases match TRBD1. There are 14 residues in the CDR3. The germline CDR1 and CDR2 sequences are MGHRA and YSYEKL. Trimming removed 6 bases from V and 5 bases from J; junction bases left unmatched: 8. The CDR3 here is CASRDRDRVDEQYF. The CDR3 nucleotides are TGCGCCAGCAGGGACCGGGACAGGGTAGACGAGCAGTACTTC.

DNA of the CDR3: TGTGCCATCAGTGAAAGGGGGCTTGCTGGCTATGGCTACACCTTC. As protein: CAISERGLAGYGYTF. The V call is TRBV10-3, the J call TRBJ1-2; 7 bases agree with TRBD1. There are 15 residues in the CDR3. Germline V gives CDR1 ENHRY, CDR2 SYGVKD. Trimming at V came to 3 bases and at J to 4 bases, leaving 8 bases not matched to a gene.

The V call is TRBV5-1, the J call TRBJ2-7, with 10 bases matching TRBD2. Germline-derived CDR1 and CDR2 are SGHRS and YFSETQ. Unmatched junction bases numbered 6, after V lost 0 bases and J lost 3 bases. The CDR3 has 16 residues. The DNA for the CDR3 is TGCGCCAGCAGCTTGGTAGCGCCTAGCGGGAGCTACGAGCAGTACTTC. It is translated as CASSLVAPSGSYEQYF.

The rearrangement joins TRBV5-4 to TRBJ2-5, with 9 bases matching TRBD1. Germline trimming cut 1 base from V and 2 bases from J; bases unmatched to any gene: 6. This CDR3 is 16 amino acids long. The V gene's germline CDR1 is SGHNT and CDR2 YYREEE (reference sequence). CDR3 sequence (DNA): TGTGCCAGCAGCTTGCACGGACAGGGGTCTCAAGAGACCCAGTACTTC. Translation gives CASSLHGQGSQETQYF.

The V gene is TRBV30, the J gene TRBJ1-1, with D perhaps TRBD1 (5 bases). There are 13 residues in the CDR3. Germline CDR1 and CDR2: GTSNPN and SVGIG (reference sequence). V was cut by 5 bases and J by 7 bases, with 17 bases left in between. CDR3 nucleotides: TGTGCCTGGTGGACCGCGGGGGGGGTTGAAGCTTTCTTT. Residues: CAWWTAGGVEAFF.

The J gene is TRBJ2-6, the V gene TRBV4-1, with TRBD1 as a possible D gene (5 bases). The germline V gene encodes CDR1 MGHRA and CDR2 YSYEKL. V was pared by 0 bases and J by 4 bases, with 16 bases between. The CDR3 has 18 residues. The CDR3 is CASSQDWSGNSGANVLTF. The DNA for the CDR3 is TGCGCCAGCAGCCAAGATTGGTCAGGGAATTCGGGGGCCAACGTCCTGACTTTC.

J is TRBJ2-1 and V is TRBV7-6; 12 nucleotides align to TRBD2. The V and J ends lost 4 bases and 5 bases, in that order; junction bases with no gene match: 3. The CDR3 is made up of 15 amino acids. Germline V gives CDR1 SGHVS, CDR2 FNYEAQ. CDR3 coding DNA: TGTGCCAGCAGCTCCCGGACTAGCGGGAACAATGAGCAGTTCTTC. This translates into CASSSRTSGNNEQFF.

The J gene is TRBJ2-1, the V gene TRBV7-9; no firm D call. The CDR3 loop spans 12 amino acids. Trimming removed 7 bases from V and 1 base from J, with 5 bases in between. Germline CDR1 SEHNR, CDR2 FQNEAQ (reference sequence). CDR3 DNA sequence: TGTGCCAGCATCGGTTCCTACAATGAGCAGTTCTTC. It encodes CASIGSYNEQFF. Filled out from reference TRBV7-9 and TRBJ2-1, the complete variable domain reads DTGVSQNPRHKITKRGQNVTFRCDPISEHNRLYWYRQTLGQGPEFLTYFQNEAQLEKSRLLSDRFSAERPKGSFSTLEIQRTEQGDSAMYLCASIGSYNEQFFGPGTRLTVL.

The chain recombines TRBV5-1 with TRBJ2-4; 8 nucleotides match TRBD2. The CDR3 covers 15 residues. Germline CDR1 SGHRS, CDR2 YFSETQ. V lost 0 bases to trimming and J lost 2 bases; unmatched junction nucleotides: 1. CDR3 DNA sequence: TGCGCCAGCAGCTTGGCGGGGGGGCCCAAAAACATTCAGTACTTC. This sequence encodes CASSLAGGPKNIQYF.

As regards this clone: One end of the junction does not line up with germline, which may come from a read error. This chain connects TRBV7-7 to TRBJ2-7, with 7 nucleotides matching TRBD1. Germline CDR1 reads SSHAT; CDR2 reads FNYEAQ (reference sequence). The CDR3 extends over 15 amino acids. CDR3 DNA: TGTGCTAGCAGCCCCGGGACAGCCCGCTCCTACGAGCAGTACTTC. It encodes CASSPGTARSYEQYF.

The rearrangement joins TRBV6-6 to TRBJ1-5, with 8 bases fitting TRBD1. The CDR3 is made up of 15 amino acids. V was pared by 5 bases and J by 5 bases, with 8 bases of the junction left unmatched. Germline CDR1 MNHNY, CDR2 SVGAGI (reference sequence). The CDR3 DNA reads as TGTGCCAGCAGTCCCGAGACAGGGGAGGATCAGCCCCAGCATTTT. Amino acid sequence: CASSPETGEDQPQHF.

In DNA, the CDR3 is TGTGCCAGTAGAAAAACAGGGGGCACCGGGGAGCTGTTTTTT. Amino acids: CASRKTGGTGELFF. The genes are TRBV19 and TRBJ2-2; 8 bases line up with TRBD1. V gave up 6 bases and J gave up 4 bases; unmatched junction bases: 4. The CDR3 runs 14 residues. Germline lookup yields CDR1 LNHDA and CDR2 SQIVND (reference sequence). The full variable domain, completed using reference TRBV19 and TRBJ2-2, is DGGITQSPKYLFRKEGQNVTLSCEQNLNHDAMYWYRQDPGQGLRLIYYSQIVNDFQKGDIAEGYSVSREKKESFPLTVTSAQKNPTAFYLCASRKTGGTGELFFGEGSRLTVL.

The J gene is TRBJ1-1, the V gene TRBV28; D is ambiguous. V lost 6 bases and J 0 bases, leaving 8 bases between the germline ends. Germline CDR1 is MDHEN and CDR2 is SYDVKM. The CDR3 totals 13 residues. The CDR3: CASRYGLNTEAFF. CDR3 bases: TGTGCCAGCAGGTATGGCCTGAACACTGAAGCTTTCTTT.

The V and J genes are TRBV6-1 and TRBJ2-1, with TRBD1 identical over 10 bases. The length of the CDR3 is 19 residues. The V and J ends lost 1 base and 5 bases, in that order; junction bases with no gene match: 14. From germline, CDR1 is MNHNS and CDR2 SASEGT. CDR3 nucleotide sequence: TGTGCCAGCAGTGAAGTGGGAGGGACAGGGGTTACCCCCGACAATGAGCAGTTCTTC. This encodes CASSEVGGTGVTPDNEQFF.

V usage is TRBV27 and J usage is TRBJ1-5, with D tentatively TRBD1 (5 bases). The CDR3 length is 14 residues. V dropped 5 bases and J dropped 3 bases, with 11 bases sitting between them. Germline V lookup: CDR1 MNHEY, CDR2 SMNVEV (reference sequence). The CDR3 region has the DNA TGTGCCAGCAGTACCGGGGGGTCCAATCAGCCCCAGCATTTT. Translating gives CASSTGGSNQPQHF.

This chain joins TRBV20-1 and TRBJ2-1, with 7 nucleotides matching TRBD1. Germline lookup yields CDR1 DFQATT and CDR2 SNEGSKA (reference sequence). V shed 5 bases, J shed 16 bases, and the junction held 8 bases outside the gene matches. The CDR3 is 10 amino acids. CDR3 amino acids: CSAPQDRSFF. The CDR3 DNA follows: TGCAGTGCTCCTCAGGACAGGAGTTTCTTC.

This clone was seen more than once but under ten times. V gene TRBV11-2 combines with J gene TRBJ2-1, with D unclear. The CDR3 covers 16 residues. Germline assignment: CDR1 SGHAT and CDR2 FQNNGV. Trimming shortened V by 1 base and J by 0 bases, and 10 bases separated the two germline ends. The CDR3 sequence is CASSLARFRSYNEQFF. The CDR3 DNA is TGTGCCAGCAGCTTAGCTCGGTTCCGCTCCTACAATGAGCAGTTCTTC. Combining the CDR3 with reference TRBV11-2 and TRBJ2-1 gives the whole variable domain EAGVAQSPRYKIIEKRQSVAFWCNPISGHATLYWYQQILGQGPKLLIQFQNNGVVDDSQLPKDRFSAERLKGVDSTLKIQPAKLEDSAVYLCASSLARFRSYNEQFFGPGTRLTVL.